This paragraph reports one T cell receptor beta chain. The sample comes from a study of early T cells in non-severe SARS-CoV-2 infection. This CDR3 spans 12 amino acids. With V trimmed by 7 bases and J by 4 bases, 6 bases remained unmatched. Germline V gene lookup returns CDR1 SQVTM and CDR2 ANQGSEA. MiXCR was run by TCRdb on the 5' RACE reads, yielding one entry per CDR3 protein. The sample lists more than 85,000 distinct CDR3 sequences; roughly 13% were seen once. The sample here was whole blood, taken at baseline. The chain is built from TRBV29-1 and TRBJ1-1; 7 bases align to TRBD1. The sequence was obtained from an adult who was a healthcare worker with PCR-confirmed SARS-CoV-2 infection or an uninfected control (not recorded which). The CDR3 nucleotides read TGCAGCGGGCGGGCAGGGGGCACTGAAGCTTTCTTT. Protein product: CSGRAGGTEAFF.